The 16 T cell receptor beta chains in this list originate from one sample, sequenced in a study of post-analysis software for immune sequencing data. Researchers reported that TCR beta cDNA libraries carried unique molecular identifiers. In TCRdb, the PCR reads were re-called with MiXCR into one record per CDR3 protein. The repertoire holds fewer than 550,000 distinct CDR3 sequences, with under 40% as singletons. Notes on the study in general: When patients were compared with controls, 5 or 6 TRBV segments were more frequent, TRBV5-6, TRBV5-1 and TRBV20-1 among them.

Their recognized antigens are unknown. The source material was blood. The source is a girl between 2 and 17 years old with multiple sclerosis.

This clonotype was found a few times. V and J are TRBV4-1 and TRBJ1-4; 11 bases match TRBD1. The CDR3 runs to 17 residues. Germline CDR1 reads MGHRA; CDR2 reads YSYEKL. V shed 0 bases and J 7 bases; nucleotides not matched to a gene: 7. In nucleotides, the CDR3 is TGCGCCAGCAGCCAAGATCCGGGACAGGGGGGTTTTGAAAAACTGTTTTTT. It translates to CASSQDPGQGGFEKLFF.

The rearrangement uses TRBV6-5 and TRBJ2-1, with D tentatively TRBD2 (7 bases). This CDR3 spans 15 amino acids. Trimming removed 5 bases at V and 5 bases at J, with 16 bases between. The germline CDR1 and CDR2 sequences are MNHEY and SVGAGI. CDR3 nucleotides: TGTGCCAGCAGTGAGGCGGGGGCACAAAACAATGAGCAGTTCTTC. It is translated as CASSEAGAQNNEQFF.

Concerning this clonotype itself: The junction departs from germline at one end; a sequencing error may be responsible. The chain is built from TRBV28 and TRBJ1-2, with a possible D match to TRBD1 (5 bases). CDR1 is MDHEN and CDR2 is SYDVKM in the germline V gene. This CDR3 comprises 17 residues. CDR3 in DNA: TGTGCCAGCAGTTCACCCTTCGGGGGAGTTTTGAACTATAGCTACACCTTC. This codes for CASSSPFGGVLNYSYTF.

This CDR3 is CSAKEGGLYNEQFF. The DNA for the CDR3 is TGCAGTGCAAAGGAGGGGGGCCTCTACAATGAGCAGTTCTTC. The chain is built from TRBV20-1 and TRBJ2-1; D tentatively fits TRBD1 or TRBD2 (6 bases each). Trimming stripped 6 bases from V and 3 bases from J, with 15 bases between. Looked up from germline, CDR1 is DFQATT and CDR2 is SNEGSKA (reference sequence). The CDR3 loop spans 14 amino acids.

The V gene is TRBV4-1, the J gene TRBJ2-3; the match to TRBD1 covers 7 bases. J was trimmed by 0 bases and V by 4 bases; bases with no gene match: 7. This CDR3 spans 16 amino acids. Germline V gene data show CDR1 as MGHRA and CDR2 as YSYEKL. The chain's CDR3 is CASSPRPTGSTDTQYF. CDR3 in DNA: TGCGCCAGCAGCCCTCGGCCGACAGGGAGCACAGATACGCAGTATTTT.

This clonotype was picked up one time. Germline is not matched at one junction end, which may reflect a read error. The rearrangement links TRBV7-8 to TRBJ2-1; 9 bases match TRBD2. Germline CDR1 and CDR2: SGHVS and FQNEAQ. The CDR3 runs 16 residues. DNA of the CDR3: TGTGCCAGCATCAAGAATAGCGGGAGCTCCTACAGTGAGCAGTTCTTC. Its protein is CASIKNSGSSYSEQFF.

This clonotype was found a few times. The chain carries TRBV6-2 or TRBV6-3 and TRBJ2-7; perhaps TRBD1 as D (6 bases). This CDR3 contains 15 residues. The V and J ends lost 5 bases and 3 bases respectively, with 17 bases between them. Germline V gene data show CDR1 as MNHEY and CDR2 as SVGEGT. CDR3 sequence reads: CASSNVGDMSYEQYF. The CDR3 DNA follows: TGTGCCAGCAGTAACGTGGGGGACATGAGCTACGAGCAGTACTTC.

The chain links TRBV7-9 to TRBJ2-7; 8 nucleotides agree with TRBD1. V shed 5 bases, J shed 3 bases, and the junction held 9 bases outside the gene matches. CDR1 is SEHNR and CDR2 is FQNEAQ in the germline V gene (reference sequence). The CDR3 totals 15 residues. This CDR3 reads CASSILRTGLYEQYF. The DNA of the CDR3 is TGTGCCAGCAGCATTCTACGGACAGGGCTCTACGAGCAGTACTTC. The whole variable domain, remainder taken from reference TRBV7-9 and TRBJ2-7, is DTGVSQNPRHKITKRGQNVTFRCDPISEHNRLYWYRQTLGQGPEFLTYFQNEAQLEKSRLLSDRFSAERPKGSFSTLEIQRTEQGDSAMYLCASSILRTGLYEQYFGPGTRLTVT.

The CDR3 reads CASSQPGTSGYNEQFF. As DNA, the CDR3 is TGCGCCAGCAGCCAGCCCGGGACTAGCGGATACAATGAGCAGTTCTTC. V gene TRBV4-1 combines with J gene TRBJ2-1, with 11 bases fitting TRBD2. The germline gives CDR1 MGHRA, CDR2 YSYEKL. The CDR3 length is 16 residues. The ends lost 3 bases at V and 4 bases at J; junction bases unmatched: 5.

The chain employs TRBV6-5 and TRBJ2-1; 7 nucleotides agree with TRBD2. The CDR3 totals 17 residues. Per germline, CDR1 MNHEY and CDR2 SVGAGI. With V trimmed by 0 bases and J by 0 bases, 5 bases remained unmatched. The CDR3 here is CASSYSSRGSSYNEQFF. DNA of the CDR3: TGTGCCAGCAGTTACTCGTCGCGGGGGAGCTCCTACAATGAGCAGTTCTTC.

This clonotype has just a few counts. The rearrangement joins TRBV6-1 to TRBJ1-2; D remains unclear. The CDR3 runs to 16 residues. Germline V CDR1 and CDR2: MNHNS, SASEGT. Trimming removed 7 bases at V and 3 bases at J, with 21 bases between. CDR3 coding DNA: TGTGCCAGCACCCTCAGTACTGGGAACAGTGACTATGGCTACACCTTC. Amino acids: CASTLSTGNSDYGYTF.

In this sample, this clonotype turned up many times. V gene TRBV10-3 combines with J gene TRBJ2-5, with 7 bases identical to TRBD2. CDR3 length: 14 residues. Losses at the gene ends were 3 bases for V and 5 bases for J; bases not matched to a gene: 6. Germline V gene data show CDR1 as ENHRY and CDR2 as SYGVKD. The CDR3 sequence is CAISESTSEETQYF. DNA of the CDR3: TGTGCCATCAGTGAAAGTACTAGCGAGGAGACCCAGTACTTC.

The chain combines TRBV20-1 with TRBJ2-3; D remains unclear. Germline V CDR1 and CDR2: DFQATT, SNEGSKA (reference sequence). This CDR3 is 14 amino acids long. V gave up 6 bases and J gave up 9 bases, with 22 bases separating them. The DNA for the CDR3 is TGCAGTGCCCAGTTCCGCCTCACTATAGACACGCAGTATTTT. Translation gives CSAQFRLTIDTQYF.

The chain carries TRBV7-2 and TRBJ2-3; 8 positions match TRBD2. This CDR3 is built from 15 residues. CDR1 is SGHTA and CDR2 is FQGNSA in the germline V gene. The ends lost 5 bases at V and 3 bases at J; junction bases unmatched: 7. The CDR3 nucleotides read TGTGCCAGCAGCCCCCCGGGACTAGTGACAGATACGCAGTATTTT. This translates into CASSPPGLVTDTQYF. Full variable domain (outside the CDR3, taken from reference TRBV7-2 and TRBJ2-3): GAGVSQSPSNKVTEKGKDVELRCDPISGHTALYWYRQSLGQGLEFLIYFQGNSAPDKSGLPSDRFSAERTGGSVSTLTIQRTQQEDSAVYLCASSPPGLVTDTQYFGPGTRLTVL.

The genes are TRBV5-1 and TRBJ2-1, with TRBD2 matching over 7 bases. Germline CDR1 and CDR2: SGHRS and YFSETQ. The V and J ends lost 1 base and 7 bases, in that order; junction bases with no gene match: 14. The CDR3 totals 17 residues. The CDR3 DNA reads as TGCGCCAGCAGCTTGACGTTGGGGGGGGGAGAAGGAAATGAGCAGTTCTTC. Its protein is CASSLTLGGGEGNEQFF.

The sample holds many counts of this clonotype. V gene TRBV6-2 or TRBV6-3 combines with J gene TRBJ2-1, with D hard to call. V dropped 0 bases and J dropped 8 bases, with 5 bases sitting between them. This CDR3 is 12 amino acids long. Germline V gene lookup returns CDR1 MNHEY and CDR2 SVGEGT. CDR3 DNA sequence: TGTGCCAGCAGTTACTCACTGGATGAGCAGTTCTTC. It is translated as CASSYSLDEQFF.